The rows below give T cell receptor beta chains drawn from one sample of a study of T cells in localized non-small cell lung cancer. Libraries were prepared by immunoSEQ multiplex PCR; TCRdb keeps only in-frame clonotypes and omits some of them. This table holds approximately 30,000 clones, 78% found once. The sequencing used peripheral blood, collected before any cancer treatment. The receptors were sampled from a male donor at least 60 years old with stage II squamous cell lung carcinoma. Each CDR3 is given without its conserved first and last residue. Fields, in order: J gene, V gene, CDR3 protein.

TRBJ1-1	TRBV5-1	ASSISGTGGTEAF
TRBJ1-1	TRBV9	ASSVQPMNTEAF
TRBJ1-2	TRBV7-8	ASSPWTGLNYGYT
TRBJ2-1	TRBV6-1	ASKEVSYNEQF
TRBJ2-2	TRBV6-5	ASSYYSNTGELF
TRBJ2-5	TRBV9	ASSARRTGQETQY
TRBJ1-2	TRBV5-4	ASSLESGLTRGYT
TRBJ2-7	TRBV7-3	ASSLTPLGQGFGEQY
TRBJ1-5	TRBV4-1	ASSQGQGGKPQH
TRBJ2-5	TRBV9	ASSARPAGGGETQY
TRBJ1-5	TRBV30	AWSRGDGANQPQH
TRBJ2-5	TRBV7-2	ASSLYGLTQY
TRBJ1-1	TRBV11-3	ASSFRDREAF
TRBJ1-4	TRBV5-1	ASSLAVGTANEKLF
TRBJ2-5	TRBV7-2	ASSSLFGDSETQY
TRBJ1-1	TRBV11-2	ASSPSPNRAEAF
TRBJ1-6	TRBV27	ASTPSRDFNSPLH
TRBJ2-4	TRBV18	ASSPRATEGVLAKNIQY